Here is one T cell receptor beta chain with its context. Its antigen remains unidentified. The sample comes from a study of T cells expressing NK-cell markers. The study's findings and limits: In more than 5 donors, dominant CD3+CD56+NKG2C+ clonotypes ranked among the top 10 CD8+ clonotypes.

TCRdb reprocessed the 5' RACE reads; each CDR3 protein has one entry and no DNA is given. The table lists roughly 350,000 distinct CDR3 sequences. The CDR3 runs to 14 residues. The germline gives CDR1 SGHNT, CDR2 YYREEE (reference sequence). The clonotype comes from a man aged 18 to 69 in good health. The J gene is TRBJ2-3, the V gene TRBV5-4; TCRdb indicates TRBD1, and absent DNA this call remains unverified. The sequencing sample was made of blood T cells: a sorted CD56 or NKG2C T cell subset, CD4+ or CD8+ T cells, or bulk PBMC T cells (not recorded which). The CDR3 sequence: CASHGGSWADTQYF.